This TCR beta chain stems from a study of T cell responses to AZD1222 COVID-19 vaccine. Study-wide background: Analysis merged second doses at about 4 or about 12 weeks.

The method was immunoSEQ multiplex PCR; TCRdb's version includes in-frame clones alone and lacks a portion of them. The table lists roughly 120,000 clones, around 88% of them singletons, with 8% to 10% in the top ten. Per the germline V gene, CDR1 is LNHDA and CDR2 is SQIVND (reference sequence). Trimming left V 5 bases short and J 3 bases short, with 10 bases between. The CDR3 is made up of 14 amino acids. The TCR comes from an adult in good health. The input for sequencing was peripheral blood, taken on day 0 of AZD1222 vaccination. V usage is TRBV19 and J usage is TRBJ2-2; unclear D gene. CDR3 region: CASSLGRDTGELFF. CDR3 DNA sequence: TGTGCCAGTAGTCTCGGTCGAGACACCGGGGAGCTGTTTTTT.